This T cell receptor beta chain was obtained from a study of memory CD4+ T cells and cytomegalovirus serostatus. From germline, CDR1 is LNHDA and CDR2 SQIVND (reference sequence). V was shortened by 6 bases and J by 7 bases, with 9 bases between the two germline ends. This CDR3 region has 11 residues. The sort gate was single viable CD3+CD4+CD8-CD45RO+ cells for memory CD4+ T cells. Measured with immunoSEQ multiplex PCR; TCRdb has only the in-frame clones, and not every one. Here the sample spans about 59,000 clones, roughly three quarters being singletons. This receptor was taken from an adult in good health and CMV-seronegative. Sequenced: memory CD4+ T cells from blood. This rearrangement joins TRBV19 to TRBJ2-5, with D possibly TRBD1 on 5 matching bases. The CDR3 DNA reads TGTGCCAGTAGCATCACAGGGACCCAGTACTTC. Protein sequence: CASSITGTQYF.